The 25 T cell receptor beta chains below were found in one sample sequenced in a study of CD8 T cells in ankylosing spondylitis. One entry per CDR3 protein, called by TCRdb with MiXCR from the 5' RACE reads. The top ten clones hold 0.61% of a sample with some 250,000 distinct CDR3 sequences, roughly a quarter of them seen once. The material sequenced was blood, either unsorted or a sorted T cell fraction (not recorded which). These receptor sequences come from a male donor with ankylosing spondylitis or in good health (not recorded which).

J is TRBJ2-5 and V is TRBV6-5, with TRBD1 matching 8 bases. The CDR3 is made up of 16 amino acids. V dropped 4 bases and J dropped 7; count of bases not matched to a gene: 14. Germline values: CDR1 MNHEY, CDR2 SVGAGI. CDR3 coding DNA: TGTGCCAGCAGTTTAGGACAGGGACGGGTTTTAGGGACCCAGTACTTC. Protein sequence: CASSLGQGRVLGTQYF.

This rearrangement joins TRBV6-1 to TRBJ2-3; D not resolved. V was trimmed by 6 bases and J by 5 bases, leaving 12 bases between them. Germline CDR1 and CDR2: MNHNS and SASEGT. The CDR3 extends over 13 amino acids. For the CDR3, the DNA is TGTGCCAGCAGGACAATACGAGGAGATACGCAGTATTTT. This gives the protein CASRTIRGDTQYF.

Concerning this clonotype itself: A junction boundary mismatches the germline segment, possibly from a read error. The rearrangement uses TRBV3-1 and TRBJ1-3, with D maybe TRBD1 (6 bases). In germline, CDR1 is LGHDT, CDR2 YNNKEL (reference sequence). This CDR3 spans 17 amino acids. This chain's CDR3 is CACSQLSGRGSGNTIYF. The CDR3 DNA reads TGTGCCTGCAGCCAATTATCCGGCAGGGGATCCGGAAACACCATATATTTT.

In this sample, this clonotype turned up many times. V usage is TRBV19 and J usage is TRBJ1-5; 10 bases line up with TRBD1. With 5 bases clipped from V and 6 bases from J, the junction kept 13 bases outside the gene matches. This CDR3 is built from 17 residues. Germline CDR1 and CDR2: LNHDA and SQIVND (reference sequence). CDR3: CASSLTAGTGDLQPQHF. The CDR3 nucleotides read TGTGCCAGTAGTCTTACCGCCGGGACAGGGGACCTTCAGCCCCAGCATTTT.

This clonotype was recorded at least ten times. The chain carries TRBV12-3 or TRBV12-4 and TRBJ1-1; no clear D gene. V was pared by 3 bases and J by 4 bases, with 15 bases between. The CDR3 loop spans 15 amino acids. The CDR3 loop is CASSFNPWGGTEAFF. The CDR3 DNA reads TGTGCCAGCAGTTTCAATCCTTGGGGTGGCACTGAAGCTTTCTTT.

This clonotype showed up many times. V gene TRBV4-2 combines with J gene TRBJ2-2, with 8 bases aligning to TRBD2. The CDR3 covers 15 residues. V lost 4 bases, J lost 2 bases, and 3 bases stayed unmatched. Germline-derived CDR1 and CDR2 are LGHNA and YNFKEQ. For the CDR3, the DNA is TGTGCCAGCAGCCGCAGCGGGGGAAACACCGGGGAGCTGTTTTTT. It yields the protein CASSRSGGNTGELFF.

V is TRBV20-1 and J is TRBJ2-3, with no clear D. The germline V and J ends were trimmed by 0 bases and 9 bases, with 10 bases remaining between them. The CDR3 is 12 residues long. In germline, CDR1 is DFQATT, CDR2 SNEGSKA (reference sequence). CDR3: CSAREATPTQYF. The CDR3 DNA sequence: TGCAGTGCTAGAGAGGCTACCCCAACGCAGTATTTT.

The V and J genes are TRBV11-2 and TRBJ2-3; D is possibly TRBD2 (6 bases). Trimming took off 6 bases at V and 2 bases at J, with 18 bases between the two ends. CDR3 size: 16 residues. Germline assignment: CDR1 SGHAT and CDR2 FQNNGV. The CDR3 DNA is TGTGCCAGCAGGCCATCGACGGGACTTAACACAGATACGCAGTATTTT. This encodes CASRPSTGLNTDTQYF.

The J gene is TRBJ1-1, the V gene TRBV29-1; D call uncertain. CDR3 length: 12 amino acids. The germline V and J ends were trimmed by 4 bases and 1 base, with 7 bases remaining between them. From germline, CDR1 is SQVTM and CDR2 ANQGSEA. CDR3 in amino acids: CSVGATNTEAFF. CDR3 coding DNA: TGCAGCGTTGGAGCTACGAACACTGAAGCTTTCTTT.

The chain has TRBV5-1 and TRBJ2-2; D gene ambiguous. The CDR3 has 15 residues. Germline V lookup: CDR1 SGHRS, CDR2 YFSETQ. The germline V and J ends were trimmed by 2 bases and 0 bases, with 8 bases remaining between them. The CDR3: CASSFSVPNTGELFF. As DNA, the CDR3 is TGCGCCAGCAGCTTTTCAGTACCGAACACCGGGGAGCTGTTTTTT. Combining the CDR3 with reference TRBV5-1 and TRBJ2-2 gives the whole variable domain KAGVTQTPRYLIKTRGQQVTLSCSPISGHRSVSWYQQTPGQGLQFLFEYFSETQRNKGNFPGRFSGRQFSNSRSEMNVSTLELGDSALYLCASSFSVPNTGELFFGEGSRLTVL.

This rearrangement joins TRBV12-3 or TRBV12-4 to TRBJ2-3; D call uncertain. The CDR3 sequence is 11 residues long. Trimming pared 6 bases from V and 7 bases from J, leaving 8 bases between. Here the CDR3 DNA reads TGTGCCAGCAGCGGGTGGCATACGCAGTATTTT. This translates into CASSGWHTQYF.

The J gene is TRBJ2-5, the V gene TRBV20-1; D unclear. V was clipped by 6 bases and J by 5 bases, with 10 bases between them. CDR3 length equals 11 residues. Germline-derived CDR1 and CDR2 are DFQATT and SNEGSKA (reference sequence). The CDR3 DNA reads TGCAGTGCCAGAACGGCGGAGACCCAGTACTTC. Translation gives CSARTAETQYF.

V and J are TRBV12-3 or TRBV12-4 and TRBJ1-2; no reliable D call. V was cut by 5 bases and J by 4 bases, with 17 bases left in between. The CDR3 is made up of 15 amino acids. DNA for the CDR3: TGTGCCAGCAGTGAACAGCCGCCCTCTAGCTATGGCTACACCTTC. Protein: CASSEQPPSSYGYTF.

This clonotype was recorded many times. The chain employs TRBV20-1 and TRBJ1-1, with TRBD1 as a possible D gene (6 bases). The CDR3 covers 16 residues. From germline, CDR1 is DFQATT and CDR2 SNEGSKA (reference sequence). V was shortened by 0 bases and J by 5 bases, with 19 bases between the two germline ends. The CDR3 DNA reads TGCAGTGCTAGAGATCCGAGGACAGCCGGGAAGACTGAAGCTTTCTTT. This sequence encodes CSARDPRTAGKTEAFF.

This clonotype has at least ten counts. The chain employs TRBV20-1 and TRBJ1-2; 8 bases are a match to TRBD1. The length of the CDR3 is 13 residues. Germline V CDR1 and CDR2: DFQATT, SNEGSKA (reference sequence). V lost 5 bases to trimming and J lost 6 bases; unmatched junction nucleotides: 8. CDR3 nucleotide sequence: TGCAGTGCTTACTCTCGGACAGGGAATGGCTACACCTTC. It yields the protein CSAYSRTGNGYTF.

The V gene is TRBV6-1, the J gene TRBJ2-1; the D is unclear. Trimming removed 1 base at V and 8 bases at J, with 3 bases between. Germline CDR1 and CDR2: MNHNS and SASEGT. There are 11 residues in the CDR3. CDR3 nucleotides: TGTGCCAGCAGTGAAGGCGATGAGCAGTTCTTC. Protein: CASSEGDEQFF.

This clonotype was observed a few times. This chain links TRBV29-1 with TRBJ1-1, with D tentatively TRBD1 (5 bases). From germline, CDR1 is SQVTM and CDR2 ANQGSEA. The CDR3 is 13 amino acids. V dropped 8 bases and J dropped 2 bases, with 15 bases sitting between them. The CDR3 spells CSSLGGGNTEAFF. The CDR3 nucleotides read TGCAGCTCCCTGGGGGGGGGAAACACTGAAGCTTTCTTT.

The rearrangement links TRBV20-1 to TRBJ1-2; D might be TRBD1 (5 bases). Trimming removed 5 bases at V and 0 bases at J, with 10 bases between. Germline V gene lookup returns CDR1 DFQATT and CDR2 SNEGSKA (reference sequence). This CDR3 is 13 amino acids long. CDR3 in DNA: TGCAGTGCTGTCAGGGCAACTAACTATGGCTACACCTTC. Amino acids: CSAVRATNYGYTF.

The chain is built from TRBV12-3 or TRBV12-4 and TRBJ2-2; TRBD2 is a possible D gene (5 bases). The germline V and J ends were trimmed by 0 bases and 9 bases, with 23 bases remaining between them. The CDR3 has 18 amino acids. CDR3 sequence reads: CASSLALAASRAPRELFF. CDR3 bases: TGTGCCAGCAGTTTAGCCCTTGCGGCTAGCCGGGCCCCCCGGGAGCTGTTTTTT.

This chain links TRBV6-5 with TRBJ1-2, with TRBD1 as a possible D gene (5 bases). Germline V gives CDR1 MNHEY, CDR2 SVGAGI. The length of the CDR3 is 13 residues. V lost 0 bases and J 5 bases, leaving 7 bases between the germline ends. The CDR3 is CASSYSAGYGYTF. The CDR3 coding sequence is TGTGCCAGCAGTTACTCGGCAGGGTATGGCTACACCTTC.

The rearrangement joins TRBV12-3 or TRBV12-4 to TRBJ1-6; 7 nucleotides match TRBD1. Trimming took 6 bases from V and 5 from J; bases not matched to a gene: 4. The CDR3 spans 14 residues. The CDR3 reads CASRGGQHNSPLHF. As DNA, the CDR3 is TGTGCCAGCAGGGGGGGACAGCATAATTCACCCCTCCACTTT.

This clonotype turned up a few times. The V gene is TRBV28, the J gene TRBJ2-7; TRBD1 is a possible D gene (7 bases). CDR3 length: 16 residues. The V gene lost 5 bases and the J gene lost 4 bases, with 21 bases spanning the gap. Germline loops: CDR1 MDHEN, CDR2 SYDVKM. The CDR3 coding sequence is TGTGCCAGCAGTCCCCCCGGAGGGGGCCCCACGTACGAGCAGTACTTC. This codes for CASSPPGGGPTYEQYF.

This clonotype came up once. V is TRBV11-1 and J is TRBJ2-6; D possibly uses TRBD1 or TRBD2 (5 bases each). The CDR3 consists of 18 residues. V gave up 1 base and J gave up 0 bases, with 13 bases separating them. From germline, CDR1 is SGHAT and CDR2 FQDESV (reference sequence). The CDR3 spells CASSLGRGGYSGANVLTF. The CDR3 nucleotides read TGTGCCAGCAGCTTAGGACGGGGCGGCTACTCTGGGGCCAACGTCCTGACTTTC.

In DNA, the CDR3 is TGTGCCAGCAGCTTGGACGGGGTCGCCACAGATACGCAGTATTTT. Amino acid sequence: CASSLDGVATDTQYF. V gene TRBV5-4 combines with J gene TRBJ2-3; TRBD2 might be the D (5 bases). The CDR3 contains 15 residues. Germline-derived CDR1 and CDR2 are SGHNT and YYREEE (reference sequence). Trimming took off 0 bases at V and 2 bases at J, with 10 bases between the two ends. The variable domain in full, with the rest retrieved from reference TRBV5-4 and TRBJ2-3, is ETGVTQSPTHLIKTRGQQVTLRCSSQSGHNTVSWYQQALGQGPQFIFQYYREEENGRGNFPPRFSGLQFPNYSSELNVNALELDDSALYLCASSLDGVATDTQYFGPGTRLTVL.

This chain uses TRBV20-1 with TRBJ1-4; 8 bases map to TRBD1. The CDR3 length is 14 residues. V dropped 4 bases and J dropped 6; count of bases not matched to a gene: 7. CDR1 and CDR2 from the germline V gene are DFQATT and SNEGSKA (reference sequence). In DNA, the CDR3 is TGCAGTGCTACCCGGACAGGGCTTTATGAAAAACTGTTTTTT. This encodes CSATRTGLYEKLFF.